Presented here are 5 T cell receptor beta chains from one specimen sequenced in a study of T cell repertoires in cytomegalovirus infection. TCRdb called the reads again in MiXCR, with one record for every CDR3 protein. Of about 900,000 distinct CDR3 sequences listed, around 30% were seen once; the top ten hold roughly an eighth. Their specific antigens are unknown. The material sequenced was cultured CD8+ T cells from PBMCs, taken from culture after CMV antigen stimulation. Source of these receptors: a human donor in good health (CMV status not recorded). Some clones in this sample may be carry-over from other donors' samples.

This sequence joins TRBV3-1 and TRBJ2-1, with D tentatively TRBD2 (6 bases). The CDR3 extends over 14 amino acids. V lost 4 bases to trimming and J lost 12 bases, with 19 bases between them. The germline V gene encodes CDR1 LGHDT and CDR2 YNNKEL (reference sequence). The CDR3 sequence is CASSPDRLGGRQFF. In DNA form, the CDR3 reads TGTGCCAGCAGCCCAGACCGATTGGGAGGCCGGCAGTTCTTC.

The chain links TRBV7-6 to TRBJ2-1; TRBD2 matches 11 bases. V gave up 6 bases and J gave up 3 bases; unmatched junction bases: 16. This CDR3 contains 19 residues. CDR1 and CDR2 (germline): SGHVS, FNYEAQ. In nucleotides, the CDR3 is TGTGCCAGCAGTTCTCCGGGGGGGCTAGCGGGGGGTCTCTACAATGAGCAGTTCTTC. Its protein is CASSSPGGLAGGLYNEQFF.

The chain links TRBV20-1 to TRBJ1-2; 8 nucleotides match TRBD1. The germline CDR1 and CDR2 sequences are DFQATT and SNEGSKA (reference sequence). The length of the CDR3 is 14 residues. The V and J ends lost 4 bases and 4 bases, in that order; junction bases with no gene match: 8. CDR3 in DNA: TGCAGTGCTATTGAGACAGGGGAAATCTATGGCTACACCTTC. This translates into CSAIETGEIYGYTF.

The chain links TRBV20-1 to TRBJ1-2; D not resolved. The germline CDR1 and CDR2 sequences are DFQATT and SNEGSKA (reference sequence). Trimming took off 0 bases at V and 3 bases at J, with 8 bases between the two ends. The CDR3 loop spans 13 amino acids. This CDR3 reads CSAREEKDYGYTF. CDR3 nucleotides: TGCAGTGCTAGAGAGGAGAAGGACTATGGCTACACCTTC.

V gene TRBV5-8 combines with J gene TRBJ2-7, with D maybe TRBD1 (5 bases). Trimming removed 5 bases from V and 3 bases from J, with 24 bases in between. Germline V CDR1 and CDR2: SGHTS, YDEGEE. The CDR3 loop spans 17 amino acids. CDR3 nucleotide sequence: TGTGCCAGCAGATCGATTCCAGGGTACCAGGGCCGCTACGAGCAGTACGTC. This codes for CASRSIPGYQGRYEQYV.